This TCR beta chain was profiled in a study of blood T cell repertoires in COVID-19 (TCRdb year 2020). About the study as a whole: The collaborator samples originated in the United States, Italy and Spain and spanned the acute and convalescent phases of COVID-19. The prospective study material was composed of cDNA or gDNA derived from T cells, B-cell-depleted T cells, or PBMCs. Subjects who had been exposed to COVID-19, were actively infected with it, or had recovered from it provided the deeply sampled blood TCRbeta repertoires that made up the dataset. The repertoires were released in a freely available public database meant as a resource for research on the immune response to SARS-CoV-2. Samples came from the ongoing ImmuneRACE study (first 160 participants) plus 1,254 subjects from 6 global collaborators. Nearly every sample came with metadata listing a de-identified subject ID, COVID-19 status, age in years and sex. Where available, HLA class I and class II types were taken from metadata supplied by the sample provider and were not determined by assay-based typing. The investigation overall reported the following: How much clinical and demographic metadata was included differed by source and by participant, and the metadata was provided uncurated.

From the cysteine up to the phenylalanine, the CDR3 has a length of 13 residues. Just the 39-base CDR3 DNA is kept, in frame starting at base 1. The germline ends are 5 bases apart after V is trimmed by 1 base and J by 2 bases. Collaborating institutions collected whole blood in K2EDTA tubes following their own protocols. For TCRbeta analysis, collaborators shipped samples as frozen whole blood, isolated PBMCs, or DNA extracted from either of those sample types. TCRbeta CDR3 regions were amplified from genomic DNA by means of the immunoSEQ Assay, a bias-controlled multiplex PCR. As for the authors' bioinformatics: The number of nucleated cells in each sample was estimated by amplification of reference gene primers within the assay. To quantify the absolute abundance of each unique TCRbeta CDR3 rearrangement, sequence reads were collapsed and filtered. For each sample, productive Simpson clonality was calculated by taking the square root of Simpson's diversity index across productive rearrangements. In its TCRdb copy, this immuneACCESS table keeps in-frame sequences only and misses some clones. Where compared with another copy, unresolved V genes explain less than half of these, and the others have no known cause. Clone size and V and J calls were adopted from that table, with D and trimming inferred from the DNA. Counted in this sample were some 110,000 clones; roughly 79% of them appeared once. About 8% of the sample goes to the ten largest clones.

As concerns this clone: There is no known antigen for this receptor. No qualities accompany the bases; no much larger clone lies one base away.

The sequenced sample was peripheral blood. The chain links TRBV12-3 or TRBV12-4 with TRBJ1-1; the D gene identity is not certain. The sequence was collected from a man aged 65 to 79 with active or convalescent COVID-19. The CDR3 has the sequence CASSLDINTEAFF. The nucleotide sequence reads TGTGCCAGCAGTTTAGACATCAACACTGAAGCTTTCTTT.